This entry lists 4 T cell receptor beta chains sequenced from one sample in a study of PD-L1 blockade in urothelial cancer. Clones were sequenced by immunoSEQ multiplex PCR, and TCRdb holds only the in-frame ones, with some missing. The data show tens of thousands of clones, about 81% seen once. Material: PBMCs, obtained around atezolizumab (anti-PD-L1) treatment. The receptors derive from a man between 70 and 80 years old with urothelial cancer.

The CDR3 loop reads CSFRENTEAFF. The CDR3, as DNA: TGCAGCTTTCGAGAGAACACTGAAGCTTTCTTT. The rearrangement uses TRBV29-1 and TRBJ1-1, with D unresolved. The CDR3 runs 11 residues. Trimming removed 8 bases from V and 1 base from J, with 8 bases in between. Germline loops: CDR1 SQVTM, CDR2 ANQGSEA.

This clone appeared a single time. The chain has TRBV5-1 and TRBJ1-1; 9 bases agree with TRBD1. V was clipped by 4 bases and J by 4 bases; unmatched bases: 8. Germline CDR1 and CDR2: SGHRS and YFSETQ. This CDR3 spans 15 amino acids. The CDR3 reads CASSVGQGRGTEAFF. The CDR3 bases are TGCGCCAGCAGCGTCGGACAGGGGAGGGGCACTGAAGCTTTCTTT.

This clone was recorded once. The rearrangement uses TRBV19 and TRBJ1-4, with 8 bases fitting TRBD1. CDR1 is LNHDA, CDR2 SQIVND, per germline (reference sequence). The junction had 6 bases not matched to a gene; V was cut back by 4 bases and J by 2 bases. This CDR3 is 16 amino acids long. This chain's CDR3 is CASSRPGGETNEKLFF. Here the CDR3 DNA reads TGTGCCAGTAGTAGGCCAGGGGGCGAGACTAATGAAAAACTGTTTTTT.

The chain joins TRBV29-1 to TRBJ2-5; 8 nucleotides line up with TRBD1. The trim removed 6 bases at V and 4 bases at J, leaving 7 bases unmatched. There are 13 residues in the CDR3. CDR1 and CDR2 from the germline V gene are SQVTM and ANQGSEA. CDR3 in amino acids: CSVSGGATETQYF. In DNA form, the CDR3 reads TGCAGCGTGTCAGGGGGCGCGACAGAGACCCAGTACTTC.